The clone carrying this T cell receptor (beta chain) was counted a few times. Its specificity is not known. This record comes from a study of blood T cells in healthy people across ages. PCR was performed a second time for about 7 to 12 cycles using a sample-barcoded 5' primer and a J-beta primer mix. TCRdb re-called the 5' RACE reads through MiXCR, storing one row per CDR3 protein. The sample holds 600,000 to 850,000 distinct CDR3 sequences, more than 20% seen once. Findings of the study overall: Observed TCR beta diversity showed a strong correlation with the percentage of naive T cells as measured by flow cytometry. Shifts in expanded clonotypes may have been confounded by donor CMV status, which was unknown.

Looked up from germline, CDR1 is SEHNR and CDR2 is FQNEAQ (reference sequence). The CDR3 is 13 amino acids. Trimming removed 4 bases at V and 5 bases at J, with 12 bases between. The same data also went into a second study, on T cells of mothers and their children. Per that paper: RNA that had been extracted went wholly into cDNA synthesis, at roughly 1.5 ug per 15 ul. Over 9 million reads per mother and roughly 3 million per child were obtained.

This chain joins TRBV7-9 and TRBJ2-7; the D gene is possibly TRBD1 (6 bases). The sample taken for sequencing was blood. The source of this sequence is a boy aged 5-17 years in good health. CDR3 coding DNA: TGTGCCAGCAGCTCTTGGACAGAAAACGAGCAGTACTTC. Its protein is CASSSWTENEQYF.